This TCR beta chain was recovered during a study of identical twins. CDR1 is SQVTM, CDR2 ANQGSEA, per germline. The CDR3 consists of 13 residues. Trimming took 4 bases from V and 9 from J; bases not matched to a gene: 11. Via MiXCR, TCRdb re-called the 5' RACE reads, giving one row per CDR3 protein. The sample records approximately 1.8 million distinct CDR3 sequences, about 31% being singletons. V gene TRBV29-1 combines with J gene TRBJ2-5; 7 bases line up with TRBD1. The specimen sequenced was cord blood. The TCR originated in a newborn girl in good health. CDR3 DNA sequence: TGCAGCGTTGCAAGGGGGCTGGGGGAGTCCCAGTACTTC. Its translation is CSVARGLGESQYF.